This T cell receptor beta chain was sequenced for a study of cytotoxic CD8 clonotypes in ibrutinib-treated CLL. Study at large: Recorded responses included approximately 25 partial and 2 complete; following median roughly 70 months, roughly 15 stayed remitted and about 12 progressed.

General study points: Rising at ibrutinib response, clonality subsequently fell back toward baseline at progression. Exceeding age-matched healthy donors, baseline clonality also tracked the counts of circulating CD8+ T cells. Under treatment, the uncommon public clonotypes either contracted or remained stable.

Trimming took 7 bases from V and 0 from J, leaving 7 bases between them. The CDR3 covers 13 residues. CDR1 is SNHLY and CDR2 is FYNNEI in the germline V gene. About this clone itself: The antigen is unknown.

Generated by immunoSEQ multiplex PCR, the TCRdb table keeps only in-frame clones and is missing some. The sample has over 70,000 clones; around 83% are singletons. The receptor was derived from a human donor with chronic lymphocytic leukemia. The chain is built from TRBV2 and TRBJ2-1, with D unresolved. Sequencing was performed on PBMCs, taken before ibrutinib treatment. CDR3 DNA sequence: TGTGCCAGCATAGGTTTCTCCTACAATGAGCAGTTCTTC. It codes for CASIGFSYNEQFF. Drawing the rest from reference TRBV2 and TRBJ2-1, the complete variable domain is EPEVTQTPSHQVTQMGQEVILRCVPISNHLYFYWYRQILGQKVEFLVSFYNNEISEKSEIFDDQFSVERPDGSNFTLKIRSTKLEDSAMYFCASIGFSYNEQFFGPGTRLTVL.